These 26 T cell receptor beta chains were all obtained from the same sample, sequenced in a study of cytomegalovirus exposure and HLA in healthy donors. Primers: 60 Vbeta forward and 13 Jbeta reverse. Assay: immunoSEQ multiplex PCR; the TCRdb copy retains only in-frame clones and omits some. The sample yields under 140,000 clones, more than 70% seen once. Sequencing was carried out using PBMCs. The receptor source for this set is a woman in her fifties or sixties in good health and CMV-seropositive.

The CDR3 DNA sequence: TGTGCCAGCAGCAAAGTCCGTAGGGGGAATTCACCCCTCCACTTT. Translated, it gives CASSKVRRGNSPLHF. The chain uses TRBV21-1 and TRBJ1-6; the table gives TRBD1 as D, unverified against the DNA. TRBV21-1 is assigned pseudogene status. The CDR3 sequence is 15 residues long.

The rearrangement links TRBV18 to TRBJ2-6; a weak D match, TRBD1 (5 bases). V was cut by 4 bases and J by 2 bases, with 9 bases left in between. This CDR3 region has 15 residues. CDR1 is KGHSH, CDR2 LQKENI, per germline. The CDR3 coding sequence is TGTGCCAGCTCACTGACAGCTCCTGGGGCCAACGTCCTGACTTTC. Translation gives CASSLTAPGANVLTF.

CDR3 sequence: CASSPPSGRAYGEQYF. CDR3 sequence (DNA): TGTGCCAGCAGCCCTCCTAGCGGGAGGGCCTATGGCGAGCAGTACTTC. This sequence joins TRBV7-9 and TRBJ2-7; 12 bases are a match to TRBD2. The CDR3 is made up of 16 amino acids. The germline CDR1 and CDR2 sequences are SEHNR and FQNEAQ (reference sequence). V was pared by 5 bases and J by 6 bases, with 11 bases of the junction left unmatched. Full variable domain (remainder filled in from reference TRBV7-9 and TRBJ2-7): DTGVSQNPRHKITKRGQNVTFRCDPISEHNRLYWYRQTLGQGPEFLTYFQNEAQLEKSRLLSDRFSAERPKGSFSTLEIQRTEQGDSAMYLCASSPPSGRAYGEQYFGPGTRLTVT.

V and J are TRBV2 and TRBJ2-5, with D perhaps matching TRBD1 (5 bases). The ends were cut back, 6 bases at V and 4 bases at J, with 18 bases in the middle. This CDR3 has 15 residues. Germline CDR1 reads SNHLY; CDR2 reads FYNNEI. Here the CDR3 reads CASSHELVRGETQYF. The CDR3 DNA follows: TGTGCCAGCAGCCACGAGCTCGTTAGGGGAGAGACCCAGTACTTC.

J is TRBJ1-1 and V is TRBV19; perhaps TRBD1 as D (5 bases). Germline lookup yields CDR1 LNHDA and CDR2 SQIVND (reference sequence). CDR3 size: 13 residues. Trimming stripped 5 bases from V and 7 bases from J, with 14 bases between. CDR3 sequence reads: CASSLRDAFEAFF. The CDR3 region has the DNA TGTGCCAGTAGTTTGCGGGACGCCTTTGAAGCTTTCTTT. The full variable domain, in which reference TRBV19 and TRBJ1-1 provide the parts outside the CDR3, is DGGITQSPKYLFRKEGQNVTLSCEQNLNHDAMYWYRQDPGQGLRLIYYSQIVNDFQKGDIAEGYSVSREKKESFPLTVTSAQKNPTAFYLCASSLRDAFEAFFGQGTRLTVV.

The rearrangement joins TRBV4-2 to TRBJ2-7, with TRBD1 matching 8 bases. The CDR3 sequence is 14 residues long. V was pared by 0 bases and J by 6 bases, with 4 bases of the junction left unmatched. Germline values: CDR1 LGHNA, CDR2 YNFKEQ. This chain's CDR3 is CASSQDRGLGEQYF. CDR3 sequence (DNA): TGTGCCAGCAGCCAAGACAGGGGGCTGGGCGAGCAGTACTTC.

The table lists this clone with a count of one. The chain carries TRBV2 and TRBJ2-3; the match to TRBD1 covers 8 bases. CDR1 SNHLY and CDR2 FYNNEI come from the germline V gene. V was pared by 7 bases and J by 0 bases, with 3 bases of the junction left unmatched. This CDR3 has 14 residues. As DNA, the CDR3 is TGTGCCAGCAATGACAGGGGTAGCACAGATACGCAGTATTTT. It encodes CASNDRGSTDTQYF.

The CDR3: CASSLVGESTEAFF. As DNA, the CDR3 is TGCGCCAGCAGCTTGGTCGGGGAGAGCACTGAAGCTTTCTTT. The genes are TRBV5-1 and TRBJ1-1; D gene uncertain. Germline values: CDR1 SGHRS, CDR2 YFSETQ. V was clipped by 0 bases and J by 4 bases, with 10 bases between them. The CDR3 loop spans 14 amino acids.

The chain links TRBV5-4 to TRBJ1-1, with 12 bases identical to TRBD1. Germline CDR1 reads SGHNT; CDR2 reads YYREEE (reference sequence). V shed 7 bases and J 0 bases; nucleotides not matched to a gene: 10. The CDR3 has 17 residues. This CDR3 reads CASGEGQGAGMNTEAFF. DNA for the CDR3: TGTGCCAGCGGCGAGGGACAGGGGGCAGGAATGAACACTGAAGCTTTCTTT.

This clone was seen a few times. V gene TRBV7-2 combines with J gene TRBJ2-5, with D hard to call. The CDR3 has 16 residues. Trimming took off 0 bases at V and 2 bases at J, with 13 bases between the two ends. Germline assignment: CDR1 SGHTA and CDR2 FQGNSA. The CDR3 nucleotides read TGTGCCAGCAGCTTAGCATCAACACCATCTCAAGAGACCCAGTACTTC. It yields the protein CASSLASTPSQETQYF. Filled out from reference TRBV7-2 and TRBJ2-5, the complete variable domain reads GAGVSQSPSNKVTEKGKDVELRCDPISGHTALYWYRQSLGQGLEFLIYFQGNSAPDKSGLPSDRFSAERTGGSVSTLTIQRTQQEDSAVYLCASSLASTPSQETQYFGPGTRLLVL.

The V gene is TRBV5-6, the J gene TRBJ1-2, with D uncertain. This CDR3 region has 12 residues. Germline V lookup: CDR1 SGHDT, CDR2 YYEEEE. Trimming took off 4 bases at V and 8 bases at J, with 12 bases between the two ends. The CDR3: CASSPQPGGYTF. CDR3 coding DNA: TGTGCCAGCAGCCCTCAGCCGGGGGGCTACACCTTC.

The chain links TRBV7-2 to TRBJ1-2, with D perhaps matching TRBD1 (5 bases). V dropped 2 bases and J dropped 10 bases, with 23 bases sitting between them. The length of the CDR3 is 16 residues. Germline values: CDR1 SGHTA, CDR2 FQGNSA. The CDR3 loop is CASSLIPAGTVGAYTF. The CDR3 DNA reads as TGTGCCAGCAGCTTAATCCCCGCCGGGACTGTTGGAGCCTACACCTTC.

This clone was seen only a few times. V and J are TRBV6-1 and TRBJ1-1; TRBD1 is a possible D gene (5 bases). The CDR3 is made up of 14 amino acids. CDR1 MNHNS and CDR2 SASEGT come from the germline V gene. V lost 4 bases, J lost 0 bases, and 9 bases lay in between. The CDR3 sequence: CASSGQLMNTEAFF. CDR3 nucleotides: TGTGCCAGCAGTGGACAGCTCATGAACACTGAAGCTTTCTTT.

The rearrangement uses TRBV7-9 and TRBJ1-1; 12 bases agree with TRBD1. CDR3 size: 13 residues. The junction had 8 bases not matched to a gene; V was cut back by 7 bases and J by 11 bases. Germline CDR1 and CDR2: SEHNR and FQNEAQ (reference sequence). This CDR3 reads CASMGTGGPSAFF. DNA for the CDR3: TGTGCCAGCATGGGGACAGGGGGCCCGTCTGCTTTCTTT.

This chain links TRBV19 with TRBJ2-5, with 7 positions matching TRBD2. V lost 2 bases and J lost 9; bases outside the gene matches: 12. From germline, CDR1 is LNHDA and CDR2 SQIVND (reference sequence). This CDR3 has 15 residues. The CDR3 sequence: CASSIPRHGGRAQYF. DNA for the CDR3: TGTGCCAGTAGTATACCCCGACACGGGGGGAGGGCCCAGTACTTC.

The rearrangement joins TRBV9 to TRBJ2-7; 8 bases align to TRBD1. The germline V gene encodes CDR1 SGDLS and CDR2 YYNGEE. V trimming: 2 bases; J trimming: 7 bases; junction bases outside the gene matches: 5. This CDR3 is 13 amino acids long. This chain's CDR3 is CASSVGQGWEQYF. CDR3 bases: TGTGCCAGCAGCGTTGGACAGGGTTGGGAGCAGTACTTC.

The V and J genes are TRBV7-3 and TRBJ2-1; tentative D call: TRBD2 (6 bases). Trimming stripped 0 bases from V and 4 bases from J, with 16 bases between. Germline CDR1 and CDR2: SGHTA and FQGTGA. The CDR3 length is 17 residues. The chain's CDR3 is CASSLTYSGEAYNEQFF. The CDR3 DNA reads TGTGCCAGCAGCTTAACATATAGCGGCGAGGCATACAATGAGCAGTTCTTC.

This clone was seen a single time. This chain connects TRBV28 to TRBJ1-2; possible D gene TRBD1, 5 bases. The germline CDR1 and CDR2 sequences are MDHEN and SYDVKM. The CDR3 is 15 amino acids. Trimming removed 6 bases from V and 8 bases from J, with 22 bases in between. CDR3 region: CASSLAGLPGEGYTF. The CDR3 DNA reads as TGTGCCAGCAGCTTAGCGGGACTTCCAGGAGAGGGCTACACCTTC.

CDR3 sequence reads: CASSLLAGWDTEAFF. The DNA of the CDR3 is TGTGCCAGCAGTTTATTGGCGGGGTGGGACACTGAAGCTTTCTTT. The chain employs TRBV27 and TRBJ1-1; the D is unclear. Germline V lookup: CDR1 MNHEY, CDR2 SMNVEV (reference sequence). Trimming shortened V by 1 base and J by 3 bases, and 12 bases separated the two germline ends. The CDR3 covers 15 residues.

The V and J genes are TRBV6-4 and TRBJ1-5, with D uncertain. Trimming removed 5 bases at V and 4 bases at J, with 9 bases between. The germline V gene has CDR1 MRHNA and CDR2 SNTAGT. The CDR3 spans 13 residues. This CDR3 is CASSQEENQPQHF. For the CDR3, the DNA is TGTGCCAGCAGTCAAGAGGAAAATCAGCCCCAGCATTTT.

The rearrangement joins TRBV10-3 to TRBJ1-4, with D maybe TRBD1 (6 bases). With 7 bases removed from V and 6 bases from J, the gap between germline ends came to 12 bases. Germline V gives CDR1 ENHRY, CDR2 SYGVKD. The CDR3 has 13 residues. CDR3: CAIMDSNDEKLFF. The CDR3 coding sequence is TGTGCCATCATGGACAGCAACGATGAAAAACTGTTTTTT.

The chain recombines TRBV6-1 with TRBJ2-5, with 8 bases matching TRBD2. Unmatched junction bases numbered 7, after V lost 2 bases and J lost 2 bases. This CDR3 is 16 amino acids long. Germline values: CDR1 MNHNS, CDR2 SASEGT. The CDR3 nucleotides read TGTGCCAGCAGTGAAATAACGGGAGGGCCGCAAGAGACCCAGTACTTC. Its translation: CASSEITGGPQETQYF.

The V and J genes are TRBV2 and TRBJ1-5; D is unclear. Germline lookup yields CDR1 SNHLY and CDR2 FYNNEI. This CDR3 contains 13 residues. Trimming shortened V by 5 bases and J by 0 bases, and 5 bases separated the two germline ends. CDR3 coding DNA: TGTGCCAGCAGTAGAGATAGCAATCAGCCCCAGCATTTT. Protein product: CASSRDSNQPQHF.

The chain couples TRBV6-5 to TRBJ2-7; 9 nucleotides align to TRBD2. From germline, CDR1 is MNHEY and CDR2 SVGAGI. This CDR3 spans 16 amino acids. The V segment lost 4 bases and the J segment 4 bases; nucleotides outside the gene matches: 11. The CDR3 protein is CASSSSSAGGGYEQYF. CDR3 DNA: TGTGCCAGCAGTTCCAGTAGCGCGGGAGGGGGATACGAGCAGTACTTC.

The J gene is TRBJ2-7, the V gene TRBV6-1, with 7 bases fitting TRBD1. Germline assignment: CDR1 MNHNS and CDR2 SASEGT. With 1 base clipped from V and 8 bases from J, the junction kept 5 bases outside the gene matches. This CDR3 region has 13 residues. In nucleotides, the CDR3 is TGTGCCAGCAGTGAAGGACAGGGAAAGAAGCAGTACTTC. Translated, it gives CASSEGQGKKQYF.

The rearrangement joins TRBV7-6 to TRBJ2-7; 8 bases fit TRBD2. V lost 3 bases and J lost 4; bases outside the gene matches: 5. Germline CDR1 SGHVS, CDR2 FNYEAQ. The CDR3 consists of 14 residues. The CDR3 DNA follows: TGTGCCAGCAGCTTGAATAGCGGGACTTACGAGCAGTACTTC. It codes for CASSLNSGTYEQYF.